This TCR beta chain derives from a study of blood T cells in healthy people across ages. The CDR3 covers 18 residues. CDR1 SGHTA and CDR2 FQGNSA come from the germline V gene. V was pared by 1 base and J by 4 bases, with 12 bases of the junction left unmatched. This clonotype has more than one count but fewer than ten. A second roughly 7 to 12 cycle PCR used barcoded and J-beta primers. TCRdb re-called the 5' RACE reads through MiXCR, storing one row per CDR3 protein. The sample comprises fewer than 1.5 million distinct CDR3 sequences, roughly 45% of which are singletons, and approximately 7.9% rests with the top ten.

Sequences were obtained from blood. The chain has TRBV7-2 and TRBJ2-5; 10 bases are a match to TRBD2. The TCR comes from a young woman in good health. CDR3 residues: CASSLESSGRNARETQYF. CDR3 coding DNA: TGTGCCAGCAGCTTAGAGTCTAGCGGGAGAAATGCTCGAGAGACCCAGTACTTC.